The 3 T cell receptor beta chains in this list originate from one sample, sequenced in a study of blood T cell repertoires in COVID-19. Libraries were prepared by immunoSEQ multiplex PCR; TCRdb keeps only in-frame clonotypes and omits some of them. The sample has 200,000 to 300,000 clones, roughly 87% seen once. Sequenced material: peripheral blood. These receptors were taken from a human donor in a cohort sampled during active COVID-19.

The rearrangement uses TRBV19 and TRBJ1-4; D gene uncertain. CDR1 LNHDA and CDR2 SQIVND come from the germline V gene (reference sequence). V lost 3 bases to trimming and J lost 2 bases, with 10 bases between them. The CDR3 runs to 15 residues. CDR3 in amino acids: CASSMVWATNEKLFF. CDR3 in DNA: TGTGCCAGTAGTATGGTCTGGGCCACTAATGAAAAACTGTTTTTT. The full variable domain, rest sourced from reference TRBV19 and TRBJ1-4, is DGGITQSPKYLFRKEGQNVTLSCEQNLNHDAMYWYRQDPGQGLRLIYYSQIVNDFQKGDIAEGYSVSREKKESFPLTVTSAQKNPTAFYLCASSMVWATNEKLFFGSGTQLSVL.

The V and J genes are TRBV6-2 or TRBV6-3 and TRBJ2-1; D is possibly TRBD1 (5 bases). The CDR3 runs to 13 residues. The germline gives CDR1 MNHEY, CDR2 SVGEGT. V was shortened by 2 bases and J by 10 bases, with 12 bases between the two germline ends. The CDR3 protein is CASSYNGAGEQFF. CDR3 nucleotide sequence: TGTGCCAGCAGTTACAATGGGGCTGGAGAGCAGTTCTTC.

The V call is TRBV28, the J call TRBJ2-2; D perhaps matches TRBD2 (5 bases). CDR1 is MDHEN and CDR2 is SYDVKM in the germline V gene. The CDR3 spans 16 residues. The ends were cut back, 3 bases at V and 5 bases at J, with 16 bases in the middle. The CDR3, as DNA: TGTGCCAGCAGTTTTCTAGTTAGCGAACAAACCGGGGAGCTGTTTTTT. Its protein is CASSFLVSEQTGELFF.